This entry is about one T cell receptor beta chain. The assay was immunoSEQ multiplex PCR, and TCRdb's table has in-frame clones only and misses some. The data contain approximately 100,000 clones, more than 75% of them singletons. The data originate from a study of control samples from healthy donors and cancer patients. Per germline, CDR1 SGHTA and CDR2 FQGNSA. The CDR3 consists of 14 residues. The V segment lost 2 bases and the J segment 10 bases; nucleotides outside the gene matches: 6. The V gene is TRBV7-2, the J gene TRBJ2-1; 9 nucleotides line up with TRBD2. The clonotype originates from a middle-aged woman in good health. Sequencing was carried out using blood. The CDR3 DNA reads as TGTGCCAGCAGCTTAACGGTGAGCGGGGGGGAGCAGTTCTTC. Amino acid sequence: CASSLTVSGGEQFF.